Included here is one T cell receptor beta chain sequence, with context. Which antigen it targets is not known. Within one base of it there is no much larger clone, and no base qualities were kept. This specimen comes from a study of CD8 T cells in Susac syndrome (dated by TCRdb to about 2019). Describing the broader study: Of the Susac syndrome patients who were sequenced, eight were in clinical remission while about six had clinically active disease. At the time of blood withdrawal, Susac syndrome patients were either therapy-naive, taking corticosteroids (with some also receiving IVIg), or on IVIg alone. Repertoire sequencing was used to test whether CD8+ T cell activation and differentiation in Susac syndrome was antigen driven. Clonality of the CD8+ T cell repertoire was compared between over 10 healthy donors, about 14 Susac syndrome patients and roughly 15 multiple sclerosis patients. Paper-wide results and their limitations: Over 15 and five Susac-specific public clones were found in the total CD8+ and CD8+ TEMRA repertoires, respectively. Clonal expansion was observed in Susac syndrome CD8+ repertoires, with the highest expansion in CD8+ TEMRA cells and greater expansion in clinically active than in remitting patients. The study acknowledged that relatively few individuals were included in the TCR sequencing and HLA analysis.

Peripheral blood CD8+ and CD4+ T cells from healthy donors, Susac syndrome patients and multiple sclerosis patients were profiled using high-throughput TCR beta sequencing. Recently defined diagnostic criteria for definite or probable disease were met by the Susac syndrome patients. Bulk CD8+ and CD4+ T cells were purified by magnetic negative isolation, whereas CD8+ TEMRA cells were enriched by FACS. Blood was collected in EDTA tubes and processed within 24 hours, with PBMCs isolated through density gradient centrifugation. PBMCs destined for TCR sequencing were cryopreserved in liquid nitrogen and later thawed in a 37 °C water bath. A purity of at least 90% was achieved for sorted or isolated CD4+, CD8+ and CD8+ TEMRA cells. RNA was extracted with the RNeasy kit and 0.5 to 1 ug was reverse transcribed using random hexamers. TCR beta CDR3 regions were amplified with the immunoSEQ multiplex PCR assay covering 54 Vbeta and 13 Jbeta segments. Bias from PCR amplification was corrected by using a synthetic template baseline for primer optimization and for computational correction. In the source study's methods: Reads were annotated to V, D and J genes according to IMGT and were analyzed with immunoSEQ Analyzer, with only productive sequences retained. To calculate clonality, Shannon entropy was normalized by log2 of the number of productive unique sequences and then subtracted from one. Public and private clones were assessed among the 100 most prevalent clones of each patient and control. A clone was defined as Susac-specific if it was absent from the healthy and MS cohorts, from some 980 published viral clones and from other ImmuneACCESS disease sequences. Clones were called with MiXCR by TCRdb after fastp trimmed the public reads at Q25, and only in-frame beta chains were retained. Each CDR3 protein gets just one entry, which takes the most common genes and DNA from the rows behind it. TCRdb's processing, not the authors' own work, is the source of the V and J calls. The sample yields 100,000 or so distinct CDR3 sequences; 95% were counted once. The ten most abundant clones make up 0.25% to 0.35% of the sample.

The CDR3 contains 13 residues, cysteine and phenylalanine counted. The kept DNA is CDR3 alone, 39 bases in frame from the first base. CDR1 and CDR2 are read off the germline V gene as SGHRS and YFSETQ. Cut back by 0 bases and 5 bases, the V and J ends lie 6 bases apart. This receptor was identified in a human donor with Susac syndrome. In this chain, TRBV5-1 is recombined with TRBJ1-5; the D gene assignment is ambiguous. The specimen was CD8+ T cells from PBMCs. Read as DNA, the sequence is TGCGCCAGCAGCTTGGATCCAGATCAGCCCCAGCATTTT. Translated, this is CASSLDPDQPQHF.